Given below is one T cell receptor (beta chain) in context. This clonotype has only a few counts. Which antigen it targets is not known. One base away there is no much larger clone; base qualities are not given. The sample's time point, from its label and the paper: late sampling 161 to 241 days after vaccination in three convalescent patients. This specimen's treatment or condition label, interpreted: roughly 11-day PBMC culture with coronavirus spike peptide pools or control peptides (ViraFEST assay). To expand antigen-specific T cells with peptide pools and then pick out the expanded clonotypes through TCR sequencing, the study relied on the ViraFEST assay. The convalescent patients' positive SARS-CoV-2 PCR tests fell between March and December 2020, which was before the Alpha, Beta and Delta variants emerged in the United States. Each well held millions of PBMCs cultured with about 9.8 ug/ml peptide pools in IMDM containing approximately 5% human AB serum and 7.5 to 10 IU/ml IL-2. On days 3 and 7, half of the culture medium was replaced with fresh IL-2-containing medium. CD4+ T cells were isolated after roughly 9 days of culture through negative selection using the EasySep CD4+ T cell isolation kit. Ficoll-Paque Plus gradient centrifugation was used to isolate PBMCs from whole blood, and the isolated PBMCs were then either used fresh or cryopreserved at -140C. Triplicate wells were generally used for each culture condition.

The sample is drawn from a study of vaccination and CD4 T cells after COVID-19 (dated by TCRdb to between 2021 and 2024). Describing the broader study: Convalescent patients had a positive SARS-CoV-2 result on nasal swab PCR, and of these patients, fewer than ten had mild disease and one had severe disease. Participants received two doses of either the Pfizer-BioNTech BNT162b2 vaccine (n=8) or the Moderna mRNA-1273 vaccine (n=2). Post-COVID blood samples were collected from convalescent patients a median of roughly 100 days after diagnosis, with a range of about 30 to 161 days. Control cultures received a CEFX viral epitope pool as the positive control, an HIV-1 Nef peptide pool as the negative control, or no peptide. Post-vaccine blood samples were taken a median of around 77 days after the second vaccine dose, with a range of 14 to 241 days. In the convalescent cohort there were six males and four females, among whom were two Hispanic individuals, seven Caucasians, two Asians and one multiracial person. A few convalescent patients gave samples both early after vaccination (day 14) and late after vaccination (days 161 to 241). For stimulating the cultures, overlapping spike peptide pools were used, derived from SARS-CoV-2 as well as from the common cold coronaviruses HCoV-NL63, HCoV-OC43 and HCoV-229E. The spike-specific CD4+ TCR repertoire was compared before and after mRNA vaccination in about nine COVID-19 convalescent patients and a handful of infection-naive healthy vaccine recipients. Results the study describes overall, beyond this receptor: In convalescent patients, nearly all vaccine-specific clones (304 of 307) were found to be mono-reactive for SARS-CoV-2 spike rather than cross-reactive with common cold coronaviruses. In convalescent patients, a median approximately 83% of post-vaccine SARS-CoV-2-reactive clones were detected only after vaccination, and vaccine-specific priming was suggested by this finding. Only a relatively small number of convalescent patients were included in the study, and early timepoints following natural infection were not analyzed. The median count of SARS-CoV-2-reactive clonotypes went up from 20 to 25 after infection to approximately 40 after vaccination, although the change was not significant.

Libraries were prepared through PCR. DNA from cultured CD4+ T cells was subjected to TCR sequencing with the Oncomine TCR Beta short-read assay at the Johns Hopkins FTIC core. Genomic DNA was extracted from the cultured CD4+ T cells with the QIAamp micro DNA kit. Oncomine TCR Beta libraries from cultured CD4+ T cells were pooled using unique dual indexes and sequenced on an Illumina iSeq 100. The authors' pipeline ran thus. Non-productive sequences were filtered out, and CDR3s that did not start with C, did not end with F or W, or were shorter than 7 amino acids were discarded. Antigen-specific clonotypes were identified with the MANAFEST web application by comparing peptide-stimulated wells with reference and other culture wells. To be called positive, a clone needed an FDR below 0.05, an odds ratio above 5, and a productive frequency above 0.1% in at least two of three replicate wells. A clonotype was classed as cross-reactive if the clonotype showed significant expansion both in SARS-CoV-2 spike wells and in at least one common cold coronavirus spike condition. Similarity between CDR3 sequences was evaluated in R version 3.6.1 using Levenshtein distances (stringdist) and unrooted phylogenetic trees (ape). In TCRdb, the public reads were trimmed at Q25 with fastp and aligned with MiXCR, with productive beta chains retained. For every CDR3 protein sequence, its rows merge into one entry that carries the most common genes and DNA. Clone size and V and J calls follow TCRdb, not the original study. Recorded for this sample are tens of thousands of distinct CDR3 sequences; around 28% of them occurred a single time. About 7.1% of the sample rests with the top ten.

From the germline V gene, CDR1 is MDHEN and CDR2 is SYDVKM. The germline ends are 12 bases apart after V is trimmed by 3 bases and J by 0 bases. From the cysteine through the phenylalanine, the CDR3 covers 16 amino acids. The CDR3 DNA has 48 bases and is translated from base 1. Source: CD4+ T cells from blood, cultured in vitro, taken about 7 months after SARS-CoV-2 vaccination. This receptor chain uses TRBV28 and TRBJ1-5; tentative D gene TRBD1, with 6 bases matching. This clonotype was obtained from a human donor who had recovered from COVID-19. The nucleotide sequence is TGTGCCAGCAGTTTTTCTGGCAGGGGTAGCAATCAGCCCCAGCATTTT. Its protein reads: CASSFSGRGSNQPQHF.